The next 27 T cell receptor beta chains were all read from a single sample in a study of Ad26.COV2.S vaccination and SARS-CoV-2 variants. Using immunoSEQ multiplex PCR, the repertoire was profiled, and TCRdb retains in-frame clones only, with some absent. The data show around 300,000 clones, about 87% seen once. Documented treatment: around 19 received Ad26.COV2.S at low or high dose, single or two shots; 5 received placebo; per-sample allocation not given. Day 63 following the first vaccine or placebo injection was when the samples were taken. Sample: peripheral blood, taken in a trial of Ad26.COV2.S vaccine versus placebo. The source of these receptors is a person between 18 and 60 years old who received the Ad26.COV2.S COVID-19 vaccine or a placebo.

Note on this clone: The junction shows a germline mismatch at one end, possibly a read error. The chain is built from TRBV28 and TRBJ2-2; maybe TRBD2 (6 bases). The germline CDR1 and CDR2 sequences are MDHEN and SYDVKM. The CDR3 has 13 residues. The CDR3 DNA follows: TGTGCCATTCGGGGCGGGAACGCCGGGGAGCTGTTTTTT. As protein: CAIRGGNAGELFF.

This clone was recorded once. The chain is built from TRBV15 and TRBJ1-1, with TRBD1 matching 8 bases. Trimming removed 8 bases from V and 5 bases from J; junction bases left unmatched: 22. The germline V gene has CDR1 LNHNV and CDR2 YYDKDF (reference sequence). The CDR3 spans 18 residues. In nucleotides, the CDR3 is TGTGCCACCGTAGACCCAGAAGCAGGCAGGGGGCAGGCTACTGAAGCTTTCTTT. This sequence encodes CATVDPEAGRGQATEAFF.

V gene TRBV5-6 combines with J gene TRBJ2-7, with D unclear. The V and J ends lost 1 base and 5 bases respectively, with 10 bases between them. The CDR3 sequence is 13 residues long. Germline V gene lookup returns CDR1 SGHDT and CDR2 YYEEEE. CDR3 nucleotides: TGTGCCAGCAGCTTGAATCAGTGGAACGAGCAGTACTTC. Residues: CASSLNQWNEQYF.

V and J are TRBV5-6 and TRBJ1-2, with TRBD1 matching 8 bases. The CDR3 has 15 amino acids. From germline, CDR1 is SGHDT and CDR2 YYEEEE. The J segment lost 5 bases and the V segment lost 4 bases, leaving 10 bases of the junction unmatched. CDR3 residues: CASSLSPTGDYGYTF. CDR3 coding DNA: TGTGCCAGCAGCCTATCCCCGACAGGGGATTATGGCTACACCTTC.

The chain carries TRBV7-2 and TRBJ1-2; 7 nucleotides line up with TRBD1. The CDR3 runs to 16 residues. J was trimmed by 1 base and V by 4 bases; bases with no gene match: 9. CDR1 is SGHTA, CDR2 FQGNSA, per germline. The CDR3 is CASSSQGGSGNYGYTF. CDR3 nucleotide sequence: TGTGCCAGCAGCTCGCAAGGGGGCTCTGGTAACTATGGCTACACCTTC.

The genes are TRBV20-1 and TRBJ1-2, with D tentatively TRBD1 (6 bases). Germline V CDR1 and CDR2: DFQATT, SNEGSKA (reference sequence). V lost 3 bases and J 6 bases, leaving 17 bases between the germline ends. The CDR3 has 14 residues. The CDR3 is CSASRDITQHGYTF. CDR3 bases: TGCAGTGCTAGTAGGGACATAACTCAACATGGCTACACCTTC.

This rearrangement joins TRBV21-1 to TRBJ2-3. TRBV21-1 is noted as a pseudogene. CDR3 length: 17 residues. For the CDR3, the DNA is TGTGCCAGCAGATTAAACTCCCACACGTACAGCACAGATACGCAGTATTTT. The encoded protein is CASRLNSHTYSTDTQYF.

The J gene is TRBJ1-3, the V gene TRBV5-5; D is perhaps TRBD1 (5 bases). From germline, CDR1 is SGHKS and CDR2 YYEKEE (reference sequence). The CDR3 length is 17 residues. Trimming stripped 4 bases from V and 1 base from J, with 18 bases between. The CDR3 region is CASSPDMGRRSGNTIYF. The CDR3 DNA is TGTGCCAGCAGCCCGGACATGGGAAGGAGGTCTGGAAACACCATATATTTT.

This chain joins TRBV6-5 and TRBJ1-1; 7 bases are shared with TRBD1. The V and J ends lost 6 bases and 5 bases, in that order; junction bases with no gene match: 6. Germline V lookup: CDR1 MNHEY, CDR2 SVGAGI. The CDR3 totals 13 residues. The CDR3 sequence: CASRSQGRTEAFF. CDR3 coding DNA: TGTGCCAGCAGATCACAGGGGAGGACTGAAGCTTTCTTT.

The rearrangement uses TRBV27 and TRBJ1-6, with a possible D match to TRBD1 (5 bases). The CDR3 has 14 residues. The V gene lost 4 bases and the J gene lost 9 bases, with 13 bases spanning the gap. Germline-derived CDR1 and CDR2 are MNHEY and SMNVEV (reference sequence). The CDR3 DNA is TGTGCCAGCAGTTGGGGACGAGGGAGTTCACCCCTCCACTTT. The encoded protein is CASSWGRGSSPLHF.

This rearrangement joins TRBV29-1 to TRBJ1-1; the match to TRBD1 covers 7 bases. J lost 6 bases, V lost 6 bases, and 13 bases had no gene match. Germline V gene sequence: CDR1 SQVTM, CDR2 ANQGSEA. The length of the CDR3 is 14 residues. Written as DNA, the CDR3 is TGCAGCGTCTTACCGACAGGGAGAGTCGCTGAAGCTTTCTTT. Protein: CSVLPTGRVAEAFF.

The CDR3 loop is CASSGPGTEAFF. The CDR3 nucleotides read TGTGCCAGCAGTGGTCCGGGCACTGAAGCTTTCTTT. The chain joins TRBV14 to TRBJ1-1; D ambiguous. In germline, CDR1 is SGHDN, CDR2 FVKESK. Trimming pared 6 bases from V and 4 bases from J, leaving 9 bases between. The CDR3 is 12 residues long.

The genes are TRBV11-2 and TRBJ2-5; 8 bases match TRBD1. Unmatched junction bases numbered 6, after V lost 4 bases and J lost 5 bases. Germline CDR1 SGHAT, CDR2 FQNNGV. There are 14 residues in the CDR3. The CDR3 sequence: CASSSTGGWETQYF. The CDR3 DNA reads TGTGCCAGCAGCTCCACAGGGGGGTGGGAGACCCAGTACTTC. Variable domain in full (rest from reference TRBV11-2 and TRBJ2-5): EAGVAQSPRYKIIEKRQSVAFWCNPISGHATLYWYQQILGQGPKLLIQFQNNGVVDDSQLPKDRFSAERLKGVDSTLKIQPAKLEDSAVYLCASSSTGGWETQYFGPGTRLLVL.

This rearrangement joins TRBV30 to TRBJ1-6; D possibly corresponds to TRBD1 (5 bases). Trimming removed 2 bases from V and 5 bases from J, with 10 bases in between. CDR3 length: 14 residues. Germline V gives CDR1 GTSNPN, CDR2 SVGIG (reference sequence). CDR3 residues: CAWSPGRNNSPLHF. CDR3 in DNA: TGTGCCTGGAGTCCGGGACGGAATAATTCACCCCTCCACTTT.

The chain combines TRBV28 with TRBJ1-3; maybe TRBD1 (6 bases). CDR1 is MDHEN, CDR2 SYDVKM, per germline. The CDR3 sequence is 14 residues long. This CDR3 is CVVTDRHTGNTIYF. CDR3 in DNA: TGTGTCGTGACAGACAGGCATACCGGAAACACCATATATTTT. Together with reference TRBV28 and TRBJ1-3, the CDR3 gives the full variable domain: DVKVTQSSRYLVKRTGEKVFLECVQDMDHENMFWYRQDPGLGLRLIYFSYDVKMKEKGDIPEGYSVSREKKERFSLILESASTNQTSMYLCVVTDRHTGNTIYFGEGSWLTVV.

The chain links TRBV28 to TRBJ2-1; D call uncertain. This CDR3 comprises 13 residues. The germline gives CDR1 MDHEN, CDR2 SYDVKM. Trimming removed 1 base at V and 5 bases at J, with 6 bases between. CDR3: CASSLSPNNEQFF. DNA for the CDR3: TGTGCCAGCAGTTTATCCCCTAACAATGAGCAGTTCTTC.

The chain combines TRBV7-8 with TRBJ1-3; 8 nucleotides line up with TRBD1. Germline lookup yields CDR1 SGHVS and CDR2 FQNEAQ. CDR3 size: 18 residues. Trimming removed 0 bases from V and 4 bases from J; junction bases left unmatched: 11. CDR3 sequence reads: CASSLARGQVIGGNTIYF. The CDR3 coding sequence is TGTGCCAGCAGCTTAGCACGGGGACAGGTGATCGGAGGAAACACCATATATTTT.

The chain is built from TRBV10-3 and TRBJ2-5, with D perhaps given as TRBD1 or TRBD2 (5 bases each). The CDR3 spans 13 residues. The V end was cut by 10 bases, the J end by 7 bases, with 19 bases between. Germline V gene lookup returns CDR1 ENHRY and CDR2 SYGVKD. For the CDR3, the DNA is TGTGCCACCGGACTCGCTGAGAGGGGGACCCAGTACTTC. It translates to CATGLAERGTQYF.

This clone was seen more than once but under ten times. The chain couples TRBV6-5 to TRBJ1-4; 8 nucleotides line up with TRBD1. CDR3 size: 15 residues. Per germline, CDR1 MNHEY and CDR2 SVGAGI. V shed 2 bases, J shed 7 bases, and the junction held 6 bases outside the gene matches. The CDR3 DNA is TGTGCCAGCAGTTACGATACAGGGGGGAGTGAAAAACTGTTTTTT. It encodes CASSYDTGGSEKLFF.

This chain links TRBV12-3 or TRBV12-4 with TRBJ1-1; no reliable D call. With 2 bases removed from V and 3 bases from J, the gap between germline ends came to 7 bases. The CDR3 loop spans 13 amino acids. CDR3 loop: CASSLPGDTEAFF. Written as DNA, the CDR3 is TGTGCCAGCAGTTTACCCGGGGACACTGAAGCTTTCTTT.

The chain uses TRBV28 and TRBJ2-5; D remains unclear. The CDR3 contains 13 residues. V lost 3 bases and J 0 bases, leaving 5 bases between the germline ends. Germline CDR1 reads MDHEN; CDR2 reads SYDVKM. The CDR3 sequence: CASSLPHQETQYF. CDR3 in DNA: TGTGCCAGCAGTTTGCCCCACCAAGAGACCCAGTACTTC.

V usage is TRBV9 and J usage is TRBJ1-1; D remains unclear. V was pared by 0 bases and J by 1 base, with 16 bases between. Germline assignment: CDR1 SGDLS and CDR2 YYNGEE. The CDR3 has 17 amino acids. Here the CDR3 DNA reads TGTGCCAGCAGCGTAGGGGTTTTCCAGGCTACGAACACTGAAGCTTTCTTT. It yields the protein CASSVGVFQATNTEAFF.

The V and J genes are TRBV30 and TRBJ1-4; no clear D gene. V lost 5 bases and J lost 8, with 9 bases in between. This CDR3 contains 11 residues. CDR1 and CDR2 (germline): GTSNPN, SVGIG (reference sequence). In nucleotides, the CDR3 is TGTGCCTGGGCCAAGGGCGAAAAACTGTTTTTT. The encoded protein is CAWAKGEKLFF.

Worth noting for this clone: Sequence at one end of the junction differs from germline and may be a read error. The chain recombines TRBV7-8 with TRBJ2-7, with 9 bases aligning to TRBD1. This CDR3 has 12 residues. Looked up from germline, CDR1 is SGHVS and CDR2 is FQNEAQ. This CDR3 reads CASRQPPGQGVF. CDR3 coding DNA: TGTGCCAGCAGGCAACCCCCGGGACAGGGTGTTTTC.

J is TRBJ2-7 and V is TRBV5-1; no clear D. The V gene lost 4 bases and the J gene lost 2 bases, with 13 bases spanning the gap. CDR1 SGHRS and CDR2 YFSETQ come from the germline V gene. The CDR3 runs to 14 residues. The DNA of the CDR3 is TGCGCCAGCAGCAGAGCAAGGGAAACCTACGAGCAGTACTTC. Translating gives CASSRARETYEQYF.

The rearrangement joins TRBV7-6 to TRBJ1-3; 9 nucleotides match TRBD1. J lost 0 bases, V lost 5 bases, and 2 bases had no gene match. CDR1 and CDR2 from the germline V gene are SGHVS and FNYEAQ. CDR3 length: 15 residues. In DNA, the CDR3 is TGTGCCAGCAGCCTGGACAGGGGCTCTGGAAACACCATATATTTT. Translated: CASSLDRGSGNTIYF.

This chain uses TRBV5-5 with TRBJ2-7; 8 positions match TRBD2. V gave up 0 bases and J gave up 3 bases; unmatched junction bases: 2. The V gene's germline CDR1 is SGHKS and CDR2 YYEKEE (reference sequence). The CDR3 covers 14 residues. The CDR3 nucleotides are TGTGCCAGCAGCTTGGGACTAGCGTACTACGAGCAGTACTTC. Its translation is CASSLGLAYYEQYF.